These T cell receptor beta chains were read from a single sample in a study of T-cell reconstitution after alpha-beta-depleted transplantation in children. One entry per CDR3 protein, called by TCRdb with MiXCR from the PCR reads. The data hold 400,000 to 500,000 distinct CDR3 sequences, with approximately 10% observed a single time. The sample here was PBMCs from the stem cell graft donor, taken from the stem cell graft. The receptor source for this set is a human donor who donated a stem cell graft to a child with acute myeloid leukemia. Each CDR3 is given with its conserved first and last residue. A D gene is named only where the DNA matches it firmly. A row's size may be missing; if present it is once, few, many or a size class.

-	TRBV7-9	TRBJ2-1	-	TGTGCCAGCAGCTTAGAGGGCAGGGGTTTACTAGGCAATGAGCAGTTCTTC	CASSLEGRGLLGNEQFF
few	TRBV12-3/TRBV12-4	TRBJ2-1	-	TGTGCCAGCAGGCACCCGGGATTCGGGAATGAGCAGTTCTTC	CASRHPGFGNEQFF
few	TRBV6-1	TRBJ2-1	TRBD2	TGTGCCAGCAGACTAGCGGGGCAGACCTACAATGAGCAGTTCTTC	CASRLAGQTYNEQFF
many	TRBV19	TRBJ2-5	-	TGTGCCAGTAGGACCGGGACCGCTCAAGAGACCCAGTACTTC	CASRTGTAQETQYF
few	TRBV9	TRBJ1-1	-	TGTGCCAGCAGCGTAGGGCCGGGCGTCACTGAAGCTTTCTTT	CASSVGPGVTEAFF
many	TRBV4-1	TRBJ1-1	-	TGCGCCAGCAGCCAACAGGGACTGAACACTGAAGCTTTCTTT	CASSQQGLNTEAFF
many	TRBV7-2	TRBJ1-1	TRBD1	TGTGCCAGCAGCTACGGACAGGGGTTGGTGGAAGCTTTCTTT	CASSYGQGLVEAFF
many	TRBV21-1	TRBJ2-1	-	TGTGCCAGCAGCGATCTAGCGGGAGGGCGTCACTCCTACAATGAGCAGTTCTTC	CASSDLAGGRHSYNEQFF
many	TRBV7-9	TRBJ1-1	TRBD1	TGTGCCAGCAGCCCACAGGGGACAGGAGTCATGAACACTGAAGCTTTCTTT	CASSPQGTGVMNTEAFF
few	TRBV14	TRBJ2-3	-	TGTGCCAGCAGCCCCAGGGACTTCACAGATACGCAGTATTTT	CASSPRDFTDTQYF
-	TRBV21-1	TRBJ1-5	-	TGTGCCAGCAGCAGGTTGGTCCCTCTGAGTCAGGGTAGCAATCAGCCCCAGCATTTT	CASSRLVPLSQGSNQPQHF